Presented here are 16 T cell receptor beta chains from one specimen sequenced in a study of T cells in Graves' hyperthyroidism and ophthalmopathy. Amplification of TCR beta CDR3 regions was performed using RNA transcripts as template. A first-round RT-PCR of the TCR CDR3 used the HTBI primer set. MiXCR, run by TCRdb on the multiplex PCR reads, gives a single entry per CDR3 protein. This table has around 240,000 distinct CDR3 sequences, about 16% appearing once. The source material was blood. The receptor set was obtained from a young woman with Graves' ophthalmopathy.

This clonotype was detected only a few times. The chain joins TRBV7-2 to TRBJ2-7; D unresolved. Trimming took 4 bases from V and 7 from J, leaving 8 bases between them. The V gene's germline CDR1 is SGHTA and CDR2 FQGNSA. The CDR3 has 11 amino acids. DNA of the CDR3: TGTGCCAGCAGCTCACGTCTTGAGCAGTACTTC. It specifies CASSSRLEQYF.

Note on this clonotype: A much larger clone is a single base away; this may be a read error. The rearrangement links TRBV4-1 to TRBJ2-6; the D is unclear. This CDR3 is built from 15 residues. Germline loops: CDR1 MGHRA, CDR2 YSYEKL. CDR3 sequence (DNA): TGCGCCAGCGGCCAGGCGGCCCCTGGGGCCAACGTCCTGACTTTC. This translates into CASGQAAPGANVLTF.

Ten or more counts support this clonotype. The chain carries TRBV20-1 and TRBJ1-4, with D uncertain. The CDR3 is 12 amino acids. V was shortened by 1 base and J by 6 bases, with 6 bases between the two germline ends. In germline, CDR1 is DFQATT, CDR2 SNEGSKA (reference sequence). CDR3 in DNA: TGCAGTGCTAGAGCTCCCGATGAAAAACTGTTTTTT. It translates to CSARAPDEKLFF.

This clonotype has at least ten counts. The chain links TRBV7-8 to TRBJ2-1; 10 nucleotides match TRBD2. Losses at the gene ends were 2 bases for V and 4 bases for J; bases not matched to a gene: 2. In germline, CDR1 is SGHVS, CDR2 FQNEAQ. The CDR3 runs 15 residues. The CDR3 loop reads CASSLSLAGYNEQFF. The CDR3 DNA sequence: TGTGCCAGCAGCTTATCACTAGCGGGGTACAATGAGCAGTTCTTC.

The chain joins TRBV5-5 to TRBJ2-1; D might be TRBD1 (6 bases). CDR1 and CDR2 from the germline V gene are SGHKS and YYEKEE (reference sequence). Trimming removed 4 bases from V and 3 bases from J, with 14 bases in between. CDR3 length equals 15 residues. CDR3 nucleotides: TGTGCCAGCAGCCCCAGCCAGGGGCACTACAATGAGCAGTTCTTC. The encoded protein is CASSPSQGHYNEQFF.

This clonotype has at least ten counts. This chain links TRBV6-1 with TRBJ2-7; 7 bases fit TRBD1. The germline V gene has CDR1 MNHNS and CDR2 SASEGT. After removal of 4 bases from V and 4 bases from J, the junction contained 7 bases not matched to a gene. The CDR3 covers 14 residues. Written as DNA, the CDR3 is TGTGCCAGCAGTGGGGGGACAGCCGTATACGAGCAGTACTTC. It encodes CASSGGTAVYEQYF.

This clonotype was counted many times. The chain couples TRBV18 to TRBJ2-3; 7 bases line up with TRBD2. V trimming: 6 bases; J trimming: 3 bases; junction bases outside the gene matches: 12. Germline CDR1 reads KGHSH; CDR2 reads LQKENI. This CDR3 is built from 16 residues. CDR3 coding DNA: TGTGCCAGCTCGCCTTCCGGGGGGTTCGGGACAGATACGCAGTATTTT. This sequence encodes CASSPSGGFGTDTQYF.

The chain joins TRBV4-1 to TRBJ2-7, with 9 bases that match TRBD2. CDR1 is MGHRA and CDR2 is YSYEKL in the germline V gene. The CDR3 runs to 15 residues. V trimming: 5 bases; J trimming: 2 bases; junction bases outside the gene matches: 7. The CDR3, as DNA: TGCGCCAGCAGCTTCCGTAGCGGGGGAACCTACGAGCAGTACTTC. As protein: CASSFRSGGTYEQYF.

This clonotype occurred many times. The chain employs TRBV9 and TRBJ2-1; either TRBD1 or TRBD2 may supply D (5 bases each). CDR3 length equals 14 residues. V lost 5 bases and J 4 bases, leaving 13 bases between the germline ends. Germline CDR1 SGDLS, CDR2 YYNGEE. CDR3 sequence reads: CASRGEGAYNEQFF. The CDR3 DNA reads TGTGCCAGCAGGGGAGAAGGGGCATACAATGAGCAGTTCTTC.

The chain uses TRBV16 and TRBJ1-1, with D unclear. V was clipped by 0 bases and J by 0 bases, with 5 bases between them. The CDR3 spans 14 residues. Germline V gene lookup returns CDR1 KGHSY and CDR2 FQNENV. The CDR3 nucleotides read TGTGCCAGCAGCCAATCTGTCGTGAACACTGAAGCTTTCTTT. This gives the protein CASSQSVVNTEAFF.

This clonotype appeared many times. V usage is TRBV11-3 and J usage is TRBJ2-1; D perhaps matches TRBD2 (6 bases). The V gene's germline CDR1 is SGHNT and CDR2 YENEEA. The CDR3 is made up of 12 amino acids. Trimming pared 7 bases from V and 12 bases from J, leaving 16 bases between. In nucleotides, the CDR3 is TGTGCCAGCACGACGGGGGTAGCTGGGCAGTTCTTC. Encoded protein: CASTTGVAGQFF.

V and J are TRBV3-1 and TRBJ2-7; D could derive from TRBD1 or TRBD2 (6 bases each). The CDR3 is 15 amino acids. Deletions cut 0 bases from V and 7 bases from J, with 16 bases between. Germline V gene lookup returns CDR1 LGHDT and CDR2 YNNKEL (reference sequence). This CDR3 is CASSQDVGGRGEQYF. CDR3 in DNA: TGTGCCAGCAGCCAAGATGTCGGGGGCCGAGGGGAGCAGTACTTC.

This clonotype turned up a few times. The chain combines TRBV7-6 with TRBJ2-1; 8 nucleotides line up with TRBD2. This CDR3 is 16 amino acids long. Per the germline V gene, CDR1 is SGHVS and CDR2 is FNYEAQ. With 0 bases clipped from V and 7 bases from J, the junction kept 8 bases outside the gene matches. This CDR3 reads CASSLAITGTRNEQFF. The CDR3 DNA reads as TGTGCCAGCAGCTTAGCGATAACCGGGACTAGGAATGAGCAGTTCTTC.

This clonotype was seen ten or more times. This rearrangement joins TRBV3-1 to TRBJ2-7; 7 nucleotides match TRBD2. CDR1 and CDR2 from the germline V gene are LGHDT and YNNKEL (reference sequence). V gave up 4 bases and J gave up 1 base; unmatched junction bases: 7. The CDR3 consists of 15 residues. As DNA, the CDR3 is TGTGCCAGCAGCCCGGCGGCGGGAGCTTCCTACGAGCAGTACTTC. It is translated as CASSPAAGASYEQYF.

This clonotype was seen ten or more times. The genes are TRBV19 and TRBJ2-1; a weak D match, TRBD2 (7 bases). This CDR3 has 16 residues. V lost 5 bases and J lost 6, with 20 bases in between. Germline-derived CDR1 and CDR2 are LNHDA and SQIVND (reference sequence). In DNA form, the CDR3 reads TGTGCCAGTAGTGGGCGGCGGGGGCGGGGCGTCAATGAGCAGTTCTTC. This translates into CASSGRRGRGVNEQFF.

The sample holds many counts of this clonotype. The gene calls are TRBV18 and TRBJ2-6; D is unresolved. The germline V gene encodes CDR1 KGHSH and CDR2 LQKENI. With 3 bases removed from V and 1 base from J, the gap between germline ends came to 7 bases. This CDR3 spans 15 amino acids. The CDR3 DNA sequence: TGTGCCAGCTCACCGGATGGATCTGGGGCCAACGTCCTGACTTTC. Protein product: CASSPDGSGANVLTF.